The T cell receptor (beta chain) under discussion was sequenced for a study of CXCR3-negative and CXCR3-positive naive CD8 T cells. The study, taken as a whole, reports: TRB CDR3s were more hydrophobic in CXCR3-positive than in CXCR3-negative naive cells.

Each TRB cDNA library was prepared by 5' RACE (with UMI labels). After re-calling the 5' RACE reads, TCRdb lists one entry per CDR3 protein, DNA absent. The sample's table shows around 140,000 distinct CDR3 sequences. Of note for this clonotype: Its antigen is not identified.

At roughly 300,000 cells each, triplicate sorts were carried out for each CD8+ T cell subset. The CDR3 sequence is 20 residues long. The germline gives CDR1 MDHEN, CDR2 SYDVKM. The gene calls are TRBV28 and TRBJ2-1; with no DNA, the TCRdb D assignment of TRBD2 cannot be verified. Sequencing used naive CXCR3+ CD8+ T cells from blood. Subset in this sample: CD45RO-CCR7+CD27+CD95- naive CD8+ T cells expressing CXCR3 (TNR3+). The sequence was obtained from a human donor in good health. Some clones in this sample may be carry-over from other donors' samples. CDR3: CASSFDWTSGRDGPRNEQFF.